This TCR beta chain was documented in a study of cytomegalovirus exposure and HLA in healthy donors. General study findings and limits: Later analysis identified over 15,000 TCR beta sequences associated with HLA alleles, using a false discovery rate threshold of 0.05. TCR beta V segments were, for the most part, productive about 87% or about 30% of the time in an earlier analysis.

As for this clone: Its target is unknown.

The V segment lost 1 base and the J segment 8 bases; nucleotides outside the gene matches: 6. The CDR3 loop spans 14 amino acids. Germline V CDR1 and CDR2: MDHEN, SYDVKM. The study ran its PCR with 60 Vbeta and 13 Jbeta primers. Profiling relied on immunoSEQ multiplex PCR, and the TCRdb table lists in-frame clones only, not all of them. The sample yields around 100,000 clones, roughly 80% seen once. The clonotype comes from a man aged 25-40 years in good health and CMV-seropositive. Input material: PBMCs. The rearrangement links TRBV28 to TRBJ1-2, with 8 nucleotides matching TRBD1. The CDR3 sequence is CASSLFQGAGGYTF. The CDR3 DNA follows: TGTGCCAGCAGTTTATTTCAGGGGGCGGGGGGCTACACCTTC.